Described below is a single TCR beta chain sequence and its context. PCR employed 60 Vbeta and 13 Jbeta primers. The table came from immunoSEQ multiplex PCR; TCRdb's copy has only in-frame clones and leaves some out. The sample contains about 140,000 clones, around 81% of which appear only once. This sample was taken from a study of cytomegalovirus exposure and HLA in healthy donors. The CDR3 extends over 14 amino acids. Germline V gene data show CDR1 as MNHEY and CDR2 as SVGAGI. Trimming cost V 7 bases and J 7 bases; bases outside gene matches: 12. The V gene is TRBV6-5, the J gene TRBJ1-2; 7 bases line up with TRBD1. What was sequenced was PBMCs. The sequence was collected from a man aged 50 to 60 in good health and CMV-seronegative. CDR3 region: CASNTPQGEAGYTF. The CDR3 DNA reads as TGTGCCAGCAATACACCCCAGGGGGAGGCTGGCTACACCTTC.